A selection of T cell receptor beta chains follows, all from one sample in a study of T cells after yellow fever vaccination. In TCRdb, the 5' RACE reads were re-called with MiXCR into one record per CDR3 protein. The sample has under 600,000 distinct CDR3 sequences; 21% are singletons. The sample consisted of PBMCs, taken less than 25 days after the first yellow fever vaccination. The receptor source for this set is a man aged 18 to 35 who received the YFV17D yellow fever vaccine. Each CDR3 is given with its conserved first and last residue. The order of the fields is V gene, J gene, clone size, D gene, CDR3 DNA, CDR3 protein. A D gene is named only where the DNA matches it firmly. Clone sizes are given selectively: once, few, many, or a class where the clone is expanded.

V gene: TRBV15; J gene: TRBJ1-5; clone size: .; D gene: .; CDR3 DNA: TGTGCCACCAGCTTGGAGTACAATCAGCCCCAGCATTTT; CDR3 protein: CATSLEYNQPQHF
V gene: TRBV6-2/TRBV6-3; J gene: TRBJ2-5; clone size: few; D gene: .; CDR3 DNA: TGTGCCAGCAGTTACCCGGAGACCCAGTACTTC; CDR3 protein: CASSYPETQYF
V gene: TRBV20-1; J gene: TRBJ2-5; clone size: .; D gene: TRBD1; CDR3 DNA: TGCAGTGCTCGGACCAGGGGGGAGACCCAGTACTTC; CDR3 protein: CSARTRGETQYF
V gene: TRBV4-1; J gene: TRBJ2-4; clone size: .; D gene: TRBD2; CDR3 DNA: TGCGCCAGCAGCCAAGAGTTAGCGGGGGGGCAACCCATTCAGTACTTC; CDR3 protein: CASSQELAGGQPIQYF
V gene: TRBV4-1; J gene: TRBJ2-7; clone size: .; D gene: .; CDR3 DNA: TGCGCCAGCAGCCAATTGGGGGGGGGGCCCGAGCAGTACTTC; CDR3 protein: CASSQLGGGPEQYF
V gene: TRBV7-2; J gene: TRBJ2-4; clone size: few; D gene: .; CDR3 DNA: TGTGCCAGCAGCGGGCTGGGGGCCAAAAACATTCAGTACTTC; CDR3 protein: CASSGLGAKNIQYF
V gene: TRBV7-2; J gene: TRBJ2-3; clone size: .; D gene: .; CDR3 DNA: TGTGCCAGCAGCATCGACACAGATACGCAGTATTTT; CDR3 protein: CASSIDTDTQYF
V gene: TRBV7-9; J gene: TRBJ1-4; clone size: .; D gene: TRBD1; CDR3 DNA: TGTGCCAGCAGCTCGTGGACAGGGTACAATGAAAAACTGTTTTTT; CDR3 protein: CASSSWTGYNEKLFF
V gene: TRBV7-9; J gene: TRBJ2-5; clone size: few; D gene: .; CDR3 DNA: TGTGCCAGCAGTTTAATGGGAGAGACCCAGTACTTC; CDR3 protein: CASSLMGETQYF
V gene: TRBV6-1; J gene: TRBJ2-5; clone size: .; D gene: .; CDR3 DNA: TGTGCCAGCAAAATAGGGCAAGGGGACATCGAGACCCAGTACTTC; CDR3 protein: CASKIGQGDIETQYF
V gene: TRBV7-3; J gene: TRBJ2-3; clone size: few; D gene: .; CDR3 DNA: TGTGCCAGCAGCTTAATGAAGGGACTTGGCACAGATACGCAGTATTTT; CDR3 protein: CASSLMKGLGTDTQYF
V gene: TRBV20-1; J gene: TRBJ2-1; clone size: .; D gene: TRBD2; CDR3 DNA: TGCAGTGCTAGAGATGCTAGCGGGGCCCTCGATGAGCAGTTCTTC; CDR3 protein: CSARDASGALDEQFF
V gene: TRBV9; J gene: TRBJ1-1; clone size: .; D gene: .; CDR3 DNA: TGTGCCAGCAGCGTGGGGGGCTGGACTGAAGCTTTCTTT; CDR3 protein: CASSVGGWTEAFF
V gene: TRBV29-1; J gene: TRBJ2-5; clone size: .; D gene: TRBD2; CDR3 DNA: TGCAGCGTTGTAGCGGGGCAAGAGACCCAGTACTTC; CDR3 protein: CSVVAGQETQYF
V gene: TRBV4-1; J gene: TRBJ2-5; clone size: once; D gene: .; CDR3 DNA: TGCGCCAGCAGCCCTTTTATTAGGGGAGAAGAGACCCAGTACTTC; CDR3 protein: CASSPFIRGEETQYF
V gene: TRBV12-3/TRBV12-4; J gene: TRBJ2-3; clone size: .; D gene: .; CDR3 DNA: TGTGCCAGCAGTTTAGCCAATGCGGGATGGGGGACAGATACGCAGTATTTT; CDR3 protein: CASSLANAGWGTDTQYF
V gene: TRBV25-1; J gene: TRBJ2-3; clone size: .; D gene: .; CDR3 DNA: TGTGCCAGCAGTGAATATACGCAGGCTCCAGATACGCAGTATTTT; CDR3 protein: CASSEYTQAPDTQYF
V gene: TRBV18; J gene: TRBJ2-5; clone size: .; D gene: .; CDR3 DNA: TGTGCCAGCTCGCACGAGGAAGAGACCCAGTACTTC; CDR3 protein: CASSHEEETQYF
V gene: TRBV2; J gene: TRBJ1-1; clone size: .; D gene: TRBD1; CDR3 DNA: TGTGCCAGCAGGAGACCGGGACAGCTGAACACTGAAGCTTTCTTT; CDR3 protein: CASRRPGQLNTEAFF
V gene: TRBV11-1; J gene: TRBJ2-4; clone size: few; D gene: .; CDR3 DNA: TGTGCCAGCAGCTCAGACGTACAGGGACTACTAGAATTGGGAGCCAAAAACATTCAGTACTTC; CDR3 protein: CASSSDVQGLLELGAKNIQYF
V gene: TRBV5-1; J gene: TRBJ2-7; clone size: .; D gene: .; CDR3 DNA: TGCGCCAGCAGATCGGAGCAGGGGTTCTTCGAGCAGTACTTC; CDR3 protein: CASRSEQGFFEQYF
V gene: TRBV6-1; J gene: TRBJ2-1; clone size: few; D gene: .; CDR3 DNA: TGTGCCAGCAGCCCCTGGGTCAGCTACAATGAGCAGTTCTTC; CDR3 protein: CASSPWVSYNEQFF
V gene: TRBV30; J gene: TRBJ1-2; clone size: .; D gene: TRBD1; CDR3 DNA: TGTGCCTGGAGTACTCGTTCAGGGGGAGGCTACACCTTC; CDR3 protein: CAWSTRSGGGYTF
V gene: TRBV5-1; J gene: TRBJ2-3; clone size: .; D gene: TRBD1; CDR3 DNA: TGCGCCAGCACCGCCTATCAGGGGGCGCCCCTATGGTCGGCGCAGTATTTT; CDR3 protein: CASTAYQGAPLWSAQYF
V gene: TRBV5-1; J gene: TRBJ2-5; clone size: .; D gene: TRBD1; CDR3 DNA: TGCGCCAGCAGCGTTGCCCAGGGGGCTAGAGAGACCCAGTACTTC; CDR3 protein: CASSVAQGARETQYF
V gene: TRBV6-2/TRBV6-3; J gene: TRBJ2-7; clone size: .; D gene: .; CDR3 DNA: TGTGCCAGTATAACCGGACAGCCTTCCTACGAGCAGTACTTC; CDR3 protein: CASITGQPSYEQYF
V gene: TRBV18; J gene: TRBJ2-7; clone size: .; D gene: TRBD1; CDR3 DNA: TGTGCCAGCTCACCACCGGGGGACAGCGTCTACGAGCTGTACTTC; CDR3 protein: CASSPPGDSVYELYF
V gene: TRBV20-1; J gene: TRBJ2-5; clone size: .; D gene: .; CDR3 DNA: TGCAGTGCTAGAGCAGTGGACAGCCTAAGTCTAAGGTGGACCCAGTACTTC; CDR3 protein: CSARAVDSLSLRWTQYF
V gene: TRBV5-1; J gene: TRBJ1-2; clone size: .; D gene: TRBD1; CDR3 DNA: TGCGCCAGCAGCAAGGGGACAGGTCGAGTTGGCTACACCTTC; CDR3 protein: CASSKGTGRVGYTF
V gene: TRBV7-6; J gene: TRBJ1-1; clone size: .; D gene: TRBD1; CDR3 DNA: TGTGCCAGCAGCCCGGGGCGGGACAGCGACATGAACACTGAAGCTTTCTTT; CDR3 protein: CASSPGRDSDMNTEAFF
V gene: TRBV20-1; J gene: TRBJ2-1; clone size: .; D gene: TRBD2; CDR3 DNA: TGCAGTGCTACGTTAGCGGGGCCGGGCAATGAGCAGTTCTTC; CDR3 protein: CSATLAGPGNEQFF
V gene: TRBV5-4; J gene: TRBJ2-2; clone size: .; D gene: .; CDR3 DNA: TGTGCCAGCAGCTTGGAACAGCAGAACACCGGGGAGCTGTTTTTT; CDR3 protein: CASSLEQQNTGELFF
V gene: TRBV11-2; J gene: TRBJ2-5; clone size: few; D gene: .; CDR3 DNA: TGTGCCAGCAGACTAAAAGCATGGGCGTCTCCGCAAGAGACCCAGTACTTC; CDR3 protein: CASRLKAWASPQETQYF
V gene: TRBV6-2/TRBV6-3; J gene: TRBJ2-7; clone size: .; D gene: TRBD2; CDR3 DNA: TGTGCCAGCAGTTACTCTGTTCGGGGGGACCCCTACGAGCAGTACTTC; CDR3 protein: CASSYSVRGDPYEQYF
V gene: TRBV12-3/TRBV12-4; J gene: TRBJ2-3; clone size: .; D gene: TRBD2; CDR3 DNA: TGTGCCAGCAGTGACCCAAGCGGGGAGAGCACAGATACGCAGTATTTT; CDR3 protein: CASSDPSGESTDTQYF